The 25 T cell receptor beta chains presented below share a single source sample, sequenced in a study of blood T cell repertoires in acute mononucleosis. Described time point: acute infectious mononucleosis, at clinical presentation within 2 weeks of symptom onset (visit 1). Method: immunoSEQ multiplex PCR; TCRdb's copy keeps in-frame clones and lacks some. The data contain several thousand clones, 25% to 30% of them singletons. This specimen consisted of EBV YVL epitope tetramer+ CD8+ T cells sorted from PBMCs, obtained during acute infectious mononucleosis. Subset denoted: CD8 T cells binding a tetramer with EBV BRLF1 109-117 peptide (YVL-BR). These receptors originate from a woman aged 18-29 years with infectious mononucleosis caused by EBV.

Details on this clone: At the DNA level, this CDR3 is encoded by other sequences in the same sample as well. The rearrangement joins TRBV28 to TRBJ2-7, with 15 bases matching TRBD2. The germline V gene has CDR1 MDHEN and CDR2 SYDVKM. The CDR3 covers 14 residues. Trimming took 9 bases from V and 6 from J; bases not matched to a gene: 6. The CDR3 coding sequence is TGTGCCAGGAGGACTAGCGGGAGGGCTTCCGAGCAGTACTTC. Protein product: CARRTSGRASEQYF.

In this sample, this clone turned up a few times. A single base is all that separates this from a far larger clone, so a read error is likely. The chain combines TRBV6-5 with TRBJ2-5; D gene ambiguous. Germline V gives CDR1 MNHEY, CDR2 SVGAGI. CDR3 length equals 12 residues. The CDR3 bases are TGTGTCAGCAGTGGGTACCAAGAGACCCAGTACTTC. Residues: CVSSGYQETQYF.

Note on this clone: A far more abundant clone sits one base away, making this likely a read error. V usage is TRBV4-1 and J usage is TRBJ2-7; 13 bases agree with TRBD2. Germline V CDR1 and CDR2: MGHRA, YSYEKL. This CDR3 contains 17 residues. CDR3 bases: TGCGCCAGCAGCCAACCGACTAGCGGGGGGCATCCCTACGAGCACTACTTC. Translating it yields CASSQPTSGGHPYEHYF.

With respect to this clone: One end of the junction fails to match germline, which may point to a read error. V and J are TRBV5-6 and TRBJ2-6; D uncertain. Germline CDR1 SGHDT, CDR2 YYEEEE. The CDR3 is 16 residues long. The chain's CDR3 is CASSSTVLSGDNVLTF. The CDR3 DNA sequence: TGTGCCAGCAGCTCTACAGTACTCTCTGGGGACAACGTCCTGACTTTC.

The chain joins TRBV27 to TRBJ1-2; 7 nucleotides agree with TRBD1. The CDR3 is 14 residues long. J lost 7 bases, V lost 4 bases, and 9 bases had no gene match. The germline V gene has CDR1 MNHEY and CDR2 SMNVEV (reference sequence). CDR3 in amino acids: CASSYQQGSGGYTF. The DNA for the CDR3 is TGTGCCAGCAGTTACCAACAGGGGAGTGGTGGCTACACCTTC.

The V call is TRBV4-2, the J call TRBJ2-7, with 10 nucleotides matching TRBD1. The CDR3 covers 16 residues. Germline lookup yields CDR1 LGHNA and CDR2 YNFKEQ. The junction had 6 bases not matched to a gene; V was cut back by 4 bases and J by 0 bases. The CDR3 here is CASSPPGQGISYEQYF. The CDR3 DNA follows: TGTGCCAGCAGCCCCCCGGGACAGGGGATCTCCTACGAGCAGTACTTC.

Of note for this clone: A far larger clone is one base from this, pointing to a likely read error. The chain recombines TRBV29-1 with TRBJ2-3; TRBD2 matches 7 bases. The V gene's germline CDR1 is SQVTM and CDR2 ANQGSEA. The CDR3 spans 14 residues. The CDR3 loop reads CSVEGGVSTDAQYF. The CDR3, as DNA: TGCAGCGTTGAGGGGGGGGTTAGCACAGATGCGCAGTATTTT.

Comment on this clone: A read error is likely, as this CDR3 ends without the conserved phenylalanine or tryptophan. The chain combines TRBV25-1 with TRBJ2-7; D is unresolved. V was cut by 2 bases and J by 2 bases, with 7 bases left in between. In germline, CDR1 is MGHDK, CDR2 SYGVNS. This CDR3 is 13 amino acids long. CDR3 region: CASSERSAYEQYS. For the CDR3, the DNA is TGTGCCAGCAGTGAAAGGTCTGCCTACGAGCAGTACTCC.

This chain joins TRBV14 and TRBJ2-2; D is undetermined. The CDR3 contains 12 residues. Trimming took 6 bases from V and 5 from J, leaving 7 bases between them. Germline CDR1 is SGHDN and CDR2 is FVKESK. The DNA for the CDR3 is TGTGCCAGCAGTCCCCTTACCGGGGAGCTGTTTTTT. This encodes CASSPLTGELFF. Using reference TRBV14 and TRBJ2-2 for the parts outside the CDR3, the full variable domain is EAGVTQFPSHSVIEKGQTVTLRCDPISGHDNLYWYRRVMGKEIKFLLHFVKESKQDESGMPNNRFLAERTGGTYSTLKVQPAELEDSGVYFCASSPLTGELFFGEGSRLTVL.

This clone was counted only a few times. A read error may be the cause here, since a much bigger clone is one base away. The V gene is TRBV5-6, the J gene TRBJ2-7; unclear D gene. This CDR3 region has 13 residues. Per the germline V gene, CDR1 is SGHDT and CDR2 is YYEEEE. The DNA of the CDR3 is TGCGCCAGCAGCCAAGACCCCAGCTACGAGCAGTACTTC. This gives the protein CASSQDPSYEQYF.

This clone has a handful of counts. A far larger clone is only one base removed, so a read error is likely. V gene TRBV11-2 combines with J gene TRBJ2-5; possibly TRBD2 for D (6 bases). CDR1 is SGHAT and CDR2 is FQNNGV in the germline V gene. Trimming shortened V by 7 bases and J by 2 bases, and 17 bases separated the two germline ends. This CDR3 has 15 residues. DNA for the CDR3: TGTGCCAGCATGAGGGAGTGGGCGGGGCAAGAGACCCAGTACTTC. Protein sequence: CASMREWAGQETQYF.

Only a few counts were recorded for this clone. Compared with germline, one end of the junction differs, possibly owing to a read error. The J gene is TRBJ1-1, the V gene TRBV6-4, with D hard to call. Per germline, CDR1 MRHNA and CDR2 SNTAGT. The CDR3 covers 15 residues. For the CDR3, the DNA is TGTGCCAGCAGTTACTCCCTAATGGGTGGCACTGAAGCTTTCTTT. This translates into CASSYSLMGGTEAFF.

The V call is TRBV27, the J call TRBJ1-2; D remains ambiguous. CDR1 is MNHEY and CDR2 is SMNVEV in the germline V gene (reference sequence). Between the trimmed V and J ends, which lost 6 bases and 2 bases, there was a span of 7 bases. The CDR3 length is 12 residues. CDR3 sequence reads: CASSLLNYGYTF. DNA of the CDR3: TGTGCCAGCAGCTTACTGAACTATGGCTACACCTTC.

This clone was seen many times. The chain recombines TRBV11-2 with TRBJ1-1; no clear D gene. CDR3 size: 15 residues. Germline CDR1 is SGHAT and CDR2 is FQNNGV. V lost 1 base, J lost 1 base, and 10 bases lay in between. The CDR3 nucleotides read TGTGCCAGCAGCTTAGTTGTAGGAAAGAACACTGAAGCTTTCTTT. Its translation is CASSLVVGKNTEAFF.

This clone is medium-sized. The genes are TRBV28 and TRBJ2-1, with no clear D. CDR1 MDHEN and CDR2 SYDVKM come from the germline V gene. The CDR3 runs to 12 residues. The V gene lost 1 base and the J gene lost 9 bases, with 7 bases spanning the gap. The CDR3 sequence: CASSLYSGEQFF. The CDR3 DNA follows: TGTGCCAGCAGTTTATATTCTGGTGAGCAGTTCTTC.

Comments on this clone: A much larger clone lies a single base off, so this may be a read error. The genes are TRBV11-2 and TRBJ2-5; D unresolved. Matching the DNA end better, TRBJ2-7 makes the J call doubtful. The CDR3 length is 13 residues. Germline lookup yields CDR1 SGHAT and CDR2 FQNNGV. The CDR3 bases are TGCGCCAGCAGCCAAGACCCCAGCTACGAGCAGTACTTC. Protein product: CASSQDPSYEQYF.

This clone showed up just a few times. One end of the junction fails to match germline, which may point to a read error. The V gene is TRBV11-2, the J gene TRBJ2-5, with D unclear. From germline, CDR1 is SGHAT and CDR2 FQNNGV. The CDR3 has 15 amino acids. Written as DNA, the CDR3 is TGCGCCAGCAGCTTGGAGCTCCCCTCCGGGGAGACCCAGTACTTC. It yields the protein CASSLELPSGETQYF.

The chain recombines TRBV6-6 with TRBJ1-2; TRBD1 matches at 7 bases. The length of the CDR3 is 13 residues. The germline V gene has CDR1 MNHNY and CDR2 SVGAGI (reference sequence). After removal of 5 bases from V and 8 bases from J, the junction contained 8 bases not matched to a gene. CDR3 nucleotide sequence: TGTGCCAGCAGTGACCAGGGGGAGGAAGGCTACACCTTC. It yields the protein CASSDQGEEGYTF.

By share, this clone counts as medium-sized. The genes are TRBV27 and TRBJ2-5; 15 nucleotides agree with TRBD2. V shed 5 bases and J 6 bases; nucleotides not matched to a gene: 4. Germline V lookup: CDR1 MNHEY, CDR2 SMNVEV (reference sequence). The length of the CDR3 is 15 residues. The CDR3 region is CASSGLAGGLKTQYF. The CDR3 coding sequence is TGTGCCAGCAGTGGACTAGCGGGAGGGTTGAAGACCCAGTACTTC.

This clone was detected many times. Since a far larger clone is one base different, this is likely a read error. Other nucleotide sequences from this sample produce the same CDR3. This chain links TRBV10-3 with TRBJ2-7, with a weak D call TRBD1 (6 bases). The CDR3 consists of 13 residues. Germline loops: CDR1 ENHRY, CDR2 SYGVKD. The CDR3 coding sequence is TGTGCCAGCAGTTGGACAGCCTCCTACGAGCAGTACTTC. This gives the protein CASSWTASYEQYF.

On this clone: An end of the junction does not agree with germline; a read error may underlie this. The chain employs TRBV11-2 and TRBJ2-7, with 7 bases fitting TRBD2. The J call may be wrong; the DNA end is better matched by TRBJ2-5. The CDR3 spans 14 residues. Per germline, CDR1 SGHAT and CDR2 FQNNGV. The CDR3 DNA reads as TGCGCCAGCAGCCAAGATGGGGGGGAAGAGACCCAGTACTTC. It is translated as CASSQDGGEETQYF.

This clone is termed medium-sized. The chain has TRBV7-2 and TRBJ2-7; TRBD1 aligns across 9 bases. Germline assignment: CDR1 SGHTA and CDR2 FQGNSA. With V trimmed by 5 bases and J by 6 bases, 8 bases remained unmatched. The CDR3 is 14 amino acids. CDR3 in DNA: TGTGCCAGCAGCCCCTGGACAGGGGAATTCGAGCAGTACTTC. It translates to CASSPWTGEFEQYF. Full variable domain (outside the CDR3, taken from reference TRBV7-2 and TRBJ2-7): GAGVSQSPSNKVTEKGKDVELRCDPISGHTALYWYRQSLGQGLEFLIYFQGNSAPDKSGLPSDRFSAERTGGSVSTLTIQRTQQEDSAVYLCASSPWTGEFEQYFGPGTRLTVT.

This clone was seen just once. The chain combines TRBV5-6 with TRBJ2-5, with 7 nucleotides matching TRBD1. This CDR3 has 13 amino acids. V shed 6 bases and J 4 bases; nucleotides not matched to a gene: 6. The germline CDR1 and CDR2 sequences are SGHDT and YYEEEE. CDR3 bases: TGTGCCAGCACCAAACAGGGGCGAGAGACCCAGTACTTC. Protein: CASTKQGRETQYF.

This clone was observed a single time. A far more abundant clone sits one base away, making this likely a read error. The gene calls are TRBV7-6 and TRBJ2-7, with D possibly called TRBD1 or TRBD2 (5 bases each). Germline V gene data show CDR1 as SGHVS and CDR2 as FNYEAQ. The CDR3 contains 14 residues. The ends were cut back, 1 base at V and 5 bases at J, with 12 bases in the middle. CDR3 region: CASSLDGAANEQYF. The CDR3 DNA is TGTGCCAGCAGCTTAGACGGGGCAGCCAACGAGCAGTACTTC.

This clone was counted between two and nine times. V is TRBV13 and J is TRBJ2-2; D gene ambiguous. This CDR3 spans 11 amino acids. In germline, CDR1 is PRHDT, CDR2 FYEKMQ (reference sequence). V lost 7 bases and J lost 6, with 6 bases in between. For the CDR3, the DNA is TGTGCCAGCACTATCCCCGGGGAGCTGTTTTTT. Translating gives CASTIPGELFF.